The 16 T cell receptor beta chains below all came from one sample that was sequenced in a study of cytomegalovirus exposure and HLA in healthy donors. Profiled with immunoSEQ multiplex PCR; TCRdb holds only in-frame clones, not every one. The sample has roughly 150,000 clones, approximately 90% seen once. The specimen sequenced was PBMCs. The receptors were gathered from a man aged 18-30 years in good health and CMV-seronegative.

V and J are TRBV7-8 and TRBJ1-1; D remains unclear. The CDR3 spans 15 residues. Between the trimmed V and J ends, which lost 3 bases and 0 bases, there was a span of 11 bases. CDR1 is SGHVS, CDR2 FQNEAQ, per germline. The CDR3 loop reads CASSFPGWLNTEAFF. Written as DNA, the CDR3 is TGTGCCAGCAGCTTCCCGGGATGGCTGAACACTGAAGCTTTCTTT.

This chain connects TRBV6-1 to TRBJ2-7; 10 bases are a match to TRBD2. The V gene end was trimmed by 2 bases and the J gene end by 6 bases; junction bases not matched to a gene: 7. Germline V gives CDR1 MNHNS, CDR2 SASEGT. The CDR3 sequence is 15 residues long. The CDR3 sequence is CASSELAGVASEQYF. The CDR3 coding sequence is TGTGCCAGCAGTGAACTAGCGGGAGTGGCTTCCGAGCAGTACTTC.

The CDR3 DNA reads as TGTGCCAGCAGCCACACAGGGATGGGAACCGGGGAGCTGTTTTTT. Protein: CASSHTGMGTGELFF. V gene TRBV13 combines with J gene TRBJ2-2; D perhaps matches TRBD1 (6 bases). The CDR3 sequence is 15 residues long. Germline V gene data show CDR1 as PRHDT and CDR2 as FYEKMQ (reference sequence). Trimming shortened V by 5 bases and J by 5 bases, and 15 bases separated the two germline ends.

The chain joins TRBV6-5 to TRBJ2-7; 8 nucleotides align to TRBD1. Germline V gives CDR1 MNHEY, CDR2 SVGAGI. Germline trimming cut 0 bases from V and 6 bases from J; bases unmatched to any gene: 7. This CDR3 spans 15 amino acids. CDR3 nucleotide sequence: TGTGCCAGCAGTTACTCATGGACAGGGCCTAGCGAGCAGTACTTC. It yields the protein CASSYSWTGPSEQYF.

The chain couples TRBV5-1 to TRBJ2-7, with D possibly matching TRBD1 (5 bases). V lost 3 bases, J lost 2 bases, and 15 bases lay in between. The CDR3 totals 15 residues. Germline V gene data show CDR1 as SGHRS and CDR2 as YFSETQ. CDR3 sequence: CASSSAGQETYEQYF. Written as DNA, the CDR3 is TGCGCCAGCAGCTCGGCAGGGCAGGAGACCTACGAGCAGTACTTC.

The chain carries TRBV11-1 and TRBJ1-2, with TRBD1 matching 9 bases. Per germline, CDR1 SGHAT and CDR2 FQDESV (reference sequence). The CDR3 spans 14 residues. Trimming at V came to 5 bases and at J to 4 bases, leaving 5 bases not matched to a gene. CDR3 DNA: TGTGCCAGCAGCCCACAGGGGGCGGGCTATGGCTACACCTTC. This gives the protein CASSPQGAGYGYTF.

The rearrangement links TRBV5-1 to TRBJ2-3; 7 nucleotides match TRBD1. V shed 2 bases, J shed 0 bases, and the junction held 3 bases outside the gene matches. There are 15 residues in the CDR3. CDR1 is SGHRS, CDR2 YFSETQ, per germline. The CDR3 DNA follows: TGCGCCAGCAGCTTTCGGACAGGAAGCACAGATACGCAGTATTTT. This encodes CASSFRTGSTDTQYF.

V usage is TRBV6-6 and J usage is TRBJ2-4, with a possible D match to TRBD2 (6 bases). The germline V gene encodes CDR1 MNHNY and CDR2 SVGAGI (reference sequence). The V and J ends lost 7 bases and 9 bases respectively, with 13 bases between them. This CDR3 has 12 residues. CDR3 in amino acids: CASNHWRGIQYF. The CDR3 region has the DNA TGTGCCAGCAACCATTGGAGGGGCATTCAGTACTTC.

The chain uses TRBV5-4 and TRBJ1-1; 9 bases align to TRBD1. Trimming cost V 2 bases and J 0 bases; bases outside gene matches: 5. Germline-derived CDR1 and CDR2 are SGHNT and YYREEE (reference sequence). CDR3 length: 16 amino acids. The CDR3 DNA sequence: TGTGCCAGCAGCTTCGACCGGGACAGGGTGAACACTGAAGCTTTCTTT. Protein: CASSFDRDRVNTEAFF.

The rearrangement joins TRBV7-8 to TRBJ1-3; the match to TRBD1 covers 12 bases. This CDR3 comprises 16 residues. CDR1 is SGHVS and CDR2 is FQNEAQ in the germline V gene. V lost 6 bases to trimming and J lost 4 bases; unmatched junction nucleotides: 7. CDR3 coding DNA: TGTGCCAGCAGATCGGGACAGGGGGCGCGGGGAAACACCATATATTTT. Its translation: CASRSGQGARGNTIYF.

This clone was counted ten times or more. The J gene is TRBJ2-7, the V gene TRBV18, with a possible D match to TRBD2 (5 bases). CDR3 size: 16 residues. Between the trimmed V and J ends, which lost 2 bases and 5 bases, there was a span of 19 bases. Germline V gene lookup returns CDR1 KGHSH and CDR2 LQKENI. In DNA, the CDR3 is TGTGCCAGCTCACCAGAGATTACCGGGGAAGGCGACGAGCAGTACTTC. Translating it yields CASSPEITGEGDEQYF.

This clone has just one count. CDR3 coding DNA: TGTGCCAGCAGTGAAGTTGACAGGGTGTTCTTC. This sequence encodes CASSEVDRVFF. V usage is TRBV2 and J usage is TRBJ2-1; the match to TRBD1 covers 7 bases. V was clipped by 1 base and J by 15 bases; unmatched bases: 3. Germline lookup yields CDR1 SNHLY and CDR2 FYNNEI. The CDR3 consists of 11 residues.

This rearrangement joins TRBV29-1 to TRBJ2-1; TRBD1 matches at 9 bases. Looked up from germline, CDR1 is SQVTM and CDR2 is ANQGSEA. Trimming removed 4 bases from V and 7 bases from J; junction bases left unmatched: 5. The CDR3 length is 13 residues. CDR3 region: CSVVMGQGNEQFF. The CDR3 nucleotides read TGCAGCGTTGTGATGGGACAGGGAAATGAGCAGTTCTTC.

V is TRBV28 and J is TRBJ1-5; TRBD1 matches at 9 bases. Germline CDR1 is MDHEN and CDR2 is SYDVKM. V lost 10 bases, J lost 4 bases, and 11 bases stayed unmatched. The CDR3 runs to 15 residues. CDR3 coding DNA: TGTGCCACCACCAGACCGGGACAGGGAAATCAGCCCCAGCATTTT. Translating it yields CATTRPGQGNQPQHF.

The rearrangement links TRBV10-2 to TRBJ1-5, with 7 bases matching TRBD1. This CDR3 has 15 amino acids. V was clipped by 2 bases and J by 1 base; unmatched bases: 2. Germline V gene sequence: CDR1 WSHSY, CDR2 SAAADI. The CDR3 DNA sequence: TGCGCCAGCAGTGAGGCGACAGGGAGCAATCAGCCCCAGCATTTT. Its protein is CASSEATGSNQPQHF.

This clone occurred a few times. The chain is built from TRBV27 and TRBJ2-3, with D perhaps TRBD2 (7 bases). In germline, CDR1 is MNHEY, CDR2 SMNVEV (reference sequence). This CDR3 comprises 15 residues. The germline V and J ends were trimmed by 3 bases and 2 bases, with 12 bases remaining between them. The CDR3 here is CASSFWGGSTDTQYF. CDR3 nucleotides: TGTGCCAGCAGTTTTTGGGGGGGCTCCACAGATACGCAGTATTTT.